Following are 18 T cell receptor beta chains from one sample sequenced in a study of T cell responses to AZD1222 COVID-19 vaccine (dated by TCRdb to the early 2020s). The sample's time point, from its label and the paper: baseline before first vaccination. Libraries were constructed by the immunoSEQ multiplex PCR assay. In TCRdb, the immuneACCESS table is reduced to in-frame sequences with V and J assigned. These tables do not hold every clone; where another copy was compared, an unresolved V gene accounts for under half, and the others remain unexplained. For this sample there are 150,000 to 200,000 clones; 85% to 95% appear just once. Of the sample, 3.9% is held by the ten largest clones. Sequencing used peripheral blood, obtained on day 0 of AZD1222 vaccination. These TCRs come from an adult in good health.

The chain links TRBV18 to TRBJ2-3; D is possibly TRBD1 or TRBD2 (6 bases each). Looked up from germline, CDR1 is KGHSH and CDR2 is LQKENI. This CDR3 is 15 amino acids long. V shed 2 bases and J shed 5 bases, with 14 bases lying between them. CDR3 residues: CASSPTGGREDTQYF. The CDR3 DNA is TGTGCCAGCTCACCAACCGGGGGCAGAGAAGATACGCAGTATTTT.

A remark on this clone: A junction boundary mismatches the germline segment, possibly from a read error. The genes are TRBV28 and TRBJ2-7, with a tentative D call TRBD2 (6 bases). The CDR3 consists of 12 residues. Germline CDR1 is MDHEN and CDR2 is SYDVKM. CDR3 in amino acids: CASSSPVGGPRF. The CDR3 DNA reads TGTGCCAGCAGTTCCCCCGTTGGAGGGCCTAGATTC.

The chain links TRBV19 to TRBJ2-7; D unclear. The V gene's germline CDR1 is LNHDA and CDR2 SQIVND (reference sequence). The length of the CDR3 is 15 residues. V lost 3 bases and J lost 5, with 17 bases in between. As DNA, the CDR3 is TGTGCCAGTAGTATTCGGCTCGGCAACCCCAACGAGCAGTACTTC. Amino acids: CASSIRLGNPNEQYF. The full variable domain, completed using reference TRBV19 and TRBJ2-7, is DGGITQSPKYLFRKEGQNVTLSCEQNLNHDAMYWYRQDPGQGLRLIYYSQIVNDFQKGDIAEGYSVSREKKESFPLTVTSAQKNPTAFYLCASSIRLGNPNEQYFGPGTRLTVT.

The V call is TRBV3-1 (or the pseudogene TRBV3-2), the J call TRBJ1-2; D is undetermined. Germline values: CDR1 LGHDT, CDR2 YNNKEL (reference sequence). The V gene lost 2 bases and the J gene lost 0 bases, with 10 bases spanning the gap. There are 15 residues in the CDR3. CDR3 sequence reads: CASSQIKRANYGYTF. CDR3 DNA sequence: TGTGCCAGCAGCCAAATAAAGCGGGCTAACTATGGCTACACCTTC.

This clone has a single count. This chain joins TRBV7-8 and TRBJ2-1; D is uncertain. The CDR3 length is 12 residues. Germline CDR1 SGHVS, CDR2 FQNEAQ. Trimming removed 1 base from V and 16 bases from J, with 14 bases in between. Here the CDR3 DNA reads TGTGCCAGCAGCTTAGTTACTACCCGTCTATTCTTC. Translation gives CASSLVTTRLFF. Looking up the rest from reference TRBV7-8 and TRBJ2-1 gives the full variable domain: GAGVSQSPRYKVAKRGQDVALRCDPISGHVSLFWYQQALGQGPEFLTYFQNEAQLDKSGLPSDRFFAERPEGSVSTLKIQRTQQEDSAVYLCASSLVTTRLFFGPGTRLTVL.

The rearrangement joins TRBV9 to TRBJ2-7, with D possibly being TRBD2 (7 bases). Trimming stripped 6 bases from V and 5 bases from J, with 12 bases between. The CDR3 has 12 residues. CDR1 and CDR2 from the germline V gene are SGDLS and YYNGEE. This CDR3 is CASKGGSDEQYF. CDR3 sequence (DNA): TGTGCCAGCAAGGGGGGGTCGGACGAGCAGTACTTC. Looking up the rest from reference TRBV9 and TRBJ2-7 gives the full variable domain: DSGVTQTPKHLITATGQRVTLRCSPRSGDLSVYWYQQSLDQGLQFLIQYYNGEERAKGNILERFSAQQFPDLHSELNLSSLELGDSALYFCASKGGSDEQYFGPGTRLTVT.

V and J are TRBV9 and TRBJ2-2, with D perhaps TRBD1 (6 bases). CDR1 SGDLS and CDR2 YYNGEE come from the germline V gene. The ends were cut back, 3 bases at V and 3 bases at J, with 9 bases in the middle. The CDR3 length is 14 residues. CDR3 in DNA: TGTGCCAGCAGCGAGGGGGTCCACACCGGGGAGCTGTTTTTT. Translating it yields CASSEGVHTGELFF.

In its sample, this clone was seen a few times. The rearrangement joins TRBV28 to TRBJ2-7, with D perhaps matching TRBD1 (6 bases). Trimming removed 8 bases at V and 2 bases at J, with 10 bases between. CDR3 length equals 12 residues. Germline values: CDR1 MDHEN, CDR2 SYDVKM. CDR3 sequence: CASSQGTYEQYF. As DNA, the CDR3 is TGTGCCAGCTCACAGGGTACCTACGAGCAGTACTTC.

The V gene is TRBV21-1, the J gene TRBJ1-1. TRBV21-1 counts as a pseudogene. There are 12 residues in the CDR3. The CDR3 sequence is CASSERVPEAFF. The CDR3 region has the DNA TGTGCCAGCAGCGAAAGGGTCCCTGAAGCTTTCTTT.

The V gene is TRBV6-1, the J gene TRBJ2-2; D unclear. Germline V lookup: CDR1 MNHNS, CDR2 SASEGT. The V and J ends lost 5 bases and 2 bases respectively, with 3 bases between them. This CDR3 has 12 amino acids. This chain's CDR3 is CASSYNTGELFF. The CDR3, as DNA: TGTGCCAGCAGTTATAACACCGGGGAGCTGTTTTTT.

The J gene is TRBJ2-5, the V gene TRBV5-4; D is ambiguous. This CDR3 comprises 17 residues. Trimming cost V 0 bases and J 4 bases, with 19 bases left between them. Germline V gives CDR1 SGHNT, CDR2 YYREEE (reference sequence). CDR3 DNA sequence: TGTGCCAGCAGCTTGGTAGTGCTCCGGCTAGTCGGAGAGACCCAGTACTTC. Residues: CASSLVVLRLVGETQYF.

This chain connects TRBV25-1 to TRBJ2-2; either TRBD1 or TRBD2 may fit D (5 bases each). Trimming cost V 8 bases and J 3 bases, with 13 bases left between them. The germline gives CDR1 MGHDK, CDR2 SYGVNS. The CDR3 has 14 residues. This chain's CDR3 is CASGSGAYTGELFF. The CDR3 region has the DNA TGTGCCAGCGGGAGTGGGGCCTACACCGGGGAGCTGTTTTTT.

The rearrangement uses TRBV11-2 and TRBJ1-2; TRBD1 is a possible D gene (5 bases). The V end was cut by 5 bases, the J end by 2 bases, with 18 bases between. Germline loops: CDR1 SGHAT, CDR2 FQNNGV. This CDR3 region has 16 residues. The CDR3 sequence is CASSPQAVWRNYGYTF. In nucleotides, the CDR3 is TGTGCCAGCAGCCCACAGGCCGTATGGAGGAACTATGGCTACACCTTC.

The chain links TRBV5-1 to TRBJ1-6; a weak D match, TRBD1 (5 bases). With 4 bases removed from V and 13 bases from J, the gap between germline ends came to 15 bases. CDR1 SGHRS and CDR2 YFSETQ come from the germline V gene. This CDR3 has 13 residues. CDR3 amino acids: CASSLDGTPPLHF. CDR3 sequence (DNA): TGCGCCAGCAGCCTGGACGGGACCCCTCCCCTCCACTTT.

This rearrangement joins TRBV6-2 or TRBV6-3 to TRBJ1-1, with TRBD1 as a possible D gene (5 bases). From germline, CDR1 is MNHEY and CDR2 SVGEGT. The CDR3 is 14 residues long. V lost 2 bases and J lost 5, with 12 bases in between. CDR3 in DNA: TGTGCCAGCAGTTACAGGGCGGGACCAACTGAAGCTTTCTTT. This encodes CASSYRAGPTEAFF.

The chain couples TRBV4-1 to TRBJ2-7, with 8 positions matching TRBD2. V shed 0 bases and J 5 bases; nucleotides not matched to a gene: 9. Germline CDR1 and CDR2: MGHRA and YSYEKL. The CDR3 has 16 amino acids. CDR3 sequence: CASSQDGERGYNEQYF. As DNA, the CDR3 is TGCGCCAGCAGCCAAGATGGCGAGCGGGGGTACAACGAGCAGTACTTC.

The chain is built from TRBV4-1 and TRBJ2-7, with 7 bases lining up with TRBD2. Losses at the gene ends were 0 bases for V and 5 bases for J; bases not matched to a gene: 13. Germline CDR1 is MGHRA and CDR2 is YSYEKL. The CDR3 has 17 amino acids. The CDR3 coding sequence is TGCGCCAGCAGCCAAGATCCACCAGCGGGGAGATCCCACGAGCAGTACTTC. Protein: CASSQDPPAGRSHEQYF.

The rearrangement links TRBV7-2 to TRBJ1-2; possibly TRBD1 for D (5 bases). The CDR3 totals 16 residues. Germline V gene sequence: CDR1 SGHTA, CDR2 FQGNSA. Deletions cut 5 bases from V and 1 base from J, with 17 bases between. CDR3 residues: CASSPARWGLNYGYTF. CDR3 bases: TGTGCCAGCAGCCCAGCTCGTTGGGGACTTAACTATGGCTACACCTTC. Full variable domain (missing parts from reference TRBV7-2 and TRBJ1-2): GAGVSQSPSNKVTEKGKDVELRCDPISGHTALYWYRQSLGQGLEFLIYFQGNSAPDKSGLPSDRFSAERTGGSVSTLTIQRTQQEDSAVYLCASSPARWGLNYGYTFGSGTRLTVV.